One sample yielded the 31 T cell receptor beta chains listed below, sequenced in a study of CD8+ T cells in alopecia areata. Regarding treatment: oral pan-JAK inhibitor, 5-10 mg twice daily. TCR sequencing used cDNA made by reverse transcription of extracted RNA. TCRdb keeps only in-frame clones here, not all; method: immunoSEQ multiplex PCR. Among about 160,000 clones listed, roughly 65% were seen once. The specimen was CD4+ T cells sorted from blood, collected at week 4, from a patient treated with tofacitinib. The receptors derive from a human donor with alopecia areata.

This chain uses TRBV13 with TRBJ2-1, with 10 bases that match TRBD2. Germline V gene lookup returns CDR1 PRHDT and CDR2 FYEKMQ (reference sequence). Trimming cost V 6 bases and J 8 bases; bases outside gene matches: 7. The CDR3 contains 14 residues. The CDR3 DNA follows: TGTGCCAGCAGTTATAGCGGGGGGCCGGATGAGCAGTTCTTC. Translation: CASSYSGGPDEQFF.

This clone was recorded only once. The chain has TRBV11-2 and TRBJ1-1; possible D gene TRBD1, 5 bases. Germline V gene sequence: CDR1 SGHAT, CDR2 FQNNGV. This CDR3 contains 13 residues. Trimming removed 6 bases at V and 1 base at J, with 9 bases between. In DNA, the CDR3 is TGTGCCAGCAGACGAGGACAGAACACTGAAGCTTTCTTT. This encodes CASRRGQNTEAFF.

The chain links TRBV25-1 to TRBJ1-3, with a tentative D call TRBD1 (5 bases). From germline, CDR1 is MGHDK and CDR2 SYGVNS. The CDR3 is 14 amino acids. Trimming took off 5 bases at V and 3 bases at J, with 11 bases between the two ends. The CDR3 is CASSRTGLGNTIYF. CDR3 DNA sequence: TGTGCCAGCAGTAGAACAGGACTTGGAAACACCATATATTTT. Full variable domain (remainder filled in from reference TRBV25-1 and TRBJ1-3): EADIYQTPRYLVIGTGKKITLECSQTMGHDKMYWYQQDPGMELHLIHYSYGVNSTEKGDLSSESTVSRIRTEHFPLTLESARPSHTSQYLCASSRTGLGNTIYFGEGSWLTVV.

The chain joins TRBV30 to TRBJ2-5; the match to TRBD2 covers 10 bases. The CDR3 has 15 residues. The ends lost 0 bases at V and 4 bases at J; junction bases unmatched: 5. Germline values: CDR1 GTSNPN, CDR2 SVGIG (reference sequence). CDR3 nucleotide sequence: TGTGCCTGGAGTGTAGCGGGGGGGCGAAGAGAGACCCAGTACTTC. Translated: CAWSVAGGRRETQYF.

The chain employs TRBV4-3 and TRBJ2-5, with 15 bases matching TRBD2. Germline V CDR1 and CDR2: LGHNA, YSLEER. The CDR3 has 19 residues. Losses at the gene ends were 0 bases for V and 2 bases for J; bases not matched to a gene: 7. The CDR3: CASSQEGTSGGTKQETQYF. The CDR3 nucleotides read TGCGCCAGCAGCCAAGAAGGGACTAGCGGGGGGACAAAACAAGAGACCCAGTACTTC.

The CDR3 loop is CASSEGYTNQPQHF. The CDR3 DNA reads TGCGCCAGCAGCGAAGGGTATACCAATCAGCCCCAGCATTTT. The chain couples TRBV5-1 to TRBJ1-5; D gene ambiguous. Trimming removed 4 bases from V and 3 bases from J, with 11 bases in between. CDR3 length: 14 residues. CDR1 SGHRS and CDR2 YFSETQ come from the germline V gene.

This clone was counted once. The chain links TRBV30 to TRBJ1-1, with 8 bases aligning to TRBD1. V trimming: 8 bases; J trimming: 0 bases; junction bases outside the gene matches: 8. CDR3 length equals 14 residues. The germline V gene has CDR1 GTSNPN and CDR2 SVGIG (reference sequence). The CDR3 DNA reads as TGTGCCCGGGGGACAGGCCCGATGAACACTGAAGCTTTCTTT. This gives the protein CARGTGPMNTEAFF.

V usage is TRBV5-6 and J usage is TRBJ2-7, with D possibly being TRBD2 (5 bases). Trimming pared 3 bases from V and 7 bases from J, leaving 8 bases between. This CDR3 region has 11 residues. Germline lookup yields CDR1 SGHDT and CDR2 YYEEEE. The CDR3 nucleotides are TGTGCCAGCAGCTCCGGACTTGAGCAGTACTTC. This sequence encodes CASSSGLEQYF.

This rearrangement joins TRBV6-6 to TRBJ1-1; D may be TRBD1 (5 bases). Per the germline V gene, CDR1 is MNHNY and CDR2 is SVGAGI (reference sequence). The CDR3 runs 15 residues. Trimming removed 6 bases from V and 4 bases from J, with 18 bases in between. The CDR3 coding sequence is TGTGCCAGCAGCGACCCGAGGGGTTATAGCACTGAAGCTTTCTTT. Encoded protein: CASSDPRGYSTEAFF.

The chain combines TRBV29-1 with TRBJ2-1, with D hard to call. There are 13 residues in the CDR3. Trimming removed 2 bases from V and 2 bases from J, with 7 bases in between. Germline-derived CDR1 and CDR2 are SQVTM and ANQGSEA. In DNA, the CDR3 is TGCAGCGTTGAAAGGGTAGCCTACAATGAGCAGTTCTTC. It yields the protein CSVERVAYNEQFF.

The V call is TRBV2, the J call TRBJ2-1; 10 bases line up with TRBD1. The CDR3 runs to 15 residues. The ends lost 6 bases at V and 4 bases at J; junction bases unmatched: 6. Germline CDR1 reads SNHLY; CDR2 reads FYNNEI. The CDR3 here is CASRDGTGAYNEQFF. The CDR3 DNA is TGTGCCAGCAGGGATGGGACAGGGGCGTACAATGAGCAGTTCTTC.

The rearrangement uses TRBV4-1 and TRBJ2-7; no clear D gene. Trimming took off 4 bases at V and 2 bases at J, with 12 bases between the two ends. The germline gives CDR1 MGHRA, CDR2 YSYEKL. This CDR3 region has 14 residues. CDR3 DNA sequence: TGCGCCAGCAGCCTTGACCTTATGGCCTACGAGCAGTACTTC. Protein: CASSLDLMAYEQYF.

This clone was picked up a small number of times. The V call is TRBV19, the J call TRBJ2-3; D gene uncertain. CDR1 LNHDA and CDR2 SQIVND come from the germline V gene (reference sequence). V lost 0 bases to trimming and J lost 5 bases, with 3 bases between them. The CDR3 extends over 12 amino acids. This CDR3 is CASSIEGDTQYF. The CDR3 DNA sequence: TGTGCCAGTAGTATAGAGGGAGATACGCAGTATTTT.

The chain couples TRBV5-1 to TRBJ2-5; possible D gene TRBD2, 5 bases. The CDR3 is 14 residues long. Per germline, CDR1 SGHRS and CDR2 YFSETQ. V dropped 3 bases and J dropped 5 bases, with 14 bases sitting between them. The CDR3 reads CASSSGSLPETQYF. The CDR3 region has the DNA TGCGCCAGCAGCTCGGGATCTCTCCCGGAGACCCAGTACTTC. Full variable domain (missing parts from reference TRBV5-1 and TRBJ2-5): KAGVTQTPRYLIKTRGQQVTLSCSPISGHRSVSWYQQTPGQGLQFLFEYFSETQRNKGNFPGRFSGRQFSNSRSEMNVSTLELGDSALYLCASSSGSLPETQYFGPGTRLLVL.

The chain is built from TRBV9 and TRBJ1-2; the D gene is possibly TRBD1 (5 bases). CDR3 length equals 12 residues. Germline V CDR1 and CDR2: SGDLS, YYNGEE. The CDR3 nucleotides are TGTGCTTCCTCCCGGGGCGCAAAGGGCTACACCTTC. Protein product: CASSRGAKGYTF.

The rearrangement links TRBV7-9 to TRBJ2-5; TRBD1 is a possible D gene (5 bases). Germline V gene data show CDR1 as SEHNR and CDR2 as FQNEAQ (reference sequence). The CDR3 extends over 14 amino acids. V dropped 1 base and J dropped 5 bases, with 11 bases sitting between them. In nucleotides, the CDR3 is TGTGCCAGCAGCTTAGAAGGGGTTCAGGAGACCCAGTACTTC. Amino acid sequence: CASSLEGVQETQYF.

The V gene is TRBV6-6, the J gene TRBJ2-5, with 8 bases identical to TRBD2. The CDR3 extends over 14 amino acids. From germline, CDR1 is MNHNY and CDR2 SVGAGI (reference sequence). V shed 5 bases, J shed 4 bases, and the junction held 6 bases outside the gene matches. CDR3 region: CASSQRGGGETQYF. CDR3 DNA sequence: TGTGCCAGCAGTCAACGGGGGGGTGGAGAGACCCAGTACTTC.

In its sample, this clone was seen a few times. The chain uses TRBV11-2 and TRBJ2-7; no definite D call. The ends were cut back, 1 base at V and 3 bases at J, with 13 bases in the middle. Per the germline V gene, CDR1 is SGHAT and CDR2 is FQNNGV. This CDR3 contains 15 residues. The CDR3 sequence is CASSLGTARNYEQYF. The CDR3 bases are TGTGCCAGCAGCTTAGGTACGGCCAGGAACTACGAGCAGTACTTC.

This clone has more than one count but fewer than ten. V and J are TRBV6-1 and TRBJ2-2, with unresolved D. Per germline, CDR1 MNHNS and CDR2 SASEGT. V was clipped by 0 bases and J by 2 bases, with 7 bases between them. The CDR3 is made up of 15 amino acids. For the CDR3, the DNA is TGTGCCAGCAGTGAAGCTTCTTCAAACACCGGGGAGCTGTTTTTT. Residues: CASSEASSNTGELFF.

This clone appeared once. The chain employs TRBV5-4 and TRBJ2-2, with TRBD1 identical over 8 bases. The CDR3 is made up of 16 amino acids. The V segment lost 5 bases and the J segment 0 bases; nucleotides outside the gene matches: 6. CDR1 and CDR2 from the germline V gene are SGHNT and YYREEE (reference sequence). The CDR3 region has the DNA TGTGCCAGCAGTGGGACAGGCCTCGCGAACACCGGGGAGCTGTTTTTT. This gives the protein CASSGTGLANTGELFF.

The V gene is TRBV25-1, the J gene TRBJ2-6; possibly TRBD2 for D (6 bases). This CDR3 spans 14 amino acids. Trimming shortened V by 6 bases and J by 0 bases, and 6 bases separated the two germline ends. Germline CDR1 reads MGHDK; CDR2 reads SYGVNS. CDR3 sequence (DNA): TGTGCCAGCAGGACTAGCTCTGGGGCCAACGTCCTGACTTTC. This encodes CASRTSSGANVLTF.

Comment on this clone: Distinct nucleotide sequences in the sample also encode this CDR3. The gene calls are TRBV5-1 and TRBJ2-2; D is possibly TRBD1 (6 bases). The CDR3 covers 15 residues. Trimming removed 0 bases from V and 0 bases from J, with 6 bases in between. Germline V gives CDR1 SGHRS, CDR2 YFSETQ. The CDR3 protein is CASSLDRANTGELFF. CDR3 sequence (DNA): TGCGCCAGCAGCTTGGACAGGGCGAACACCGGGGAGCTGTTTTTT.

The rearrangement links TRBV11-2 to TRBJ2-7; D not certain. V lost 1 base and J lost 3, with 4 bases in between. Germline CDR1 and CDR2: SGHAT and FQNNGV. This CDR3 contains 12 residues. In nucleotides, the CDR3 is TGTGCCAGCAGCTTAGGATACTACGAGCAGTACTTC. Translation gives CASSLGYYEQYF.

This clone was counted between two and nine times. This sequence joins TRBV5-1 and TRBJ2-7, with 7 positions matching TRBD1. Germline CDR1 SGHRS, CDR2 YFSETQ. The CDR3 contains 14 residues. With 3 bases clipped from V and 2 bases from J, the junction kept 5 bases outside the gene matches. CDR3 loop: CASSSRDRAYEQYF. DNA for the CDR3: TGCGCCAGCAGCTCCCGGGACAGAGCCTACGAGCAGTACTTC. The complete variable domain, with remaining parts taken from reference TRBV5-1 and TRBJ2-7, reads KAGVTQTPRYLIKTRGQQVTLSCSPISGHRSVSWYQQTPGQGLQFLFEYFSETQRNKGNFPGRFSGRQFSNSRSEMNVSTLELGDSALYLCASSSRDRAYEQYFGPGTRLTVT.

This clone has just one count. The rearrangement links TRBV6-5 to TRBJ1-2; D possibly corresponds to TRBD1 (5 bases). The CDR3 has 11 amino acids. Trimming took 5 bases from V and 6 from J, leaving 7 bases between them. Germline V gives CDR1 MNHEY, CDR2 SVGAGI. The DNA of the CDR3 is TGTGCCAGCAGTGGGGGGAATGGCTACACCTTC. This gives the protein CASSGGNGYTF.

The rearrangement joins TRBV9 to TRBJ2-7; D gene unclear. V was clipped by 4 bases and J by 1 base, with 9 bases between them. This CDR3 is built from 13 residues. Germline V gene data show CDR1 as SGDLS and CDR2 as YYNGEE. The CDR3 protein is CASSFGVSYEQYF. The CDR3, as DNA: TGTGCCAGCAGCTTCGGTGTATCCTACGAGCAGTACTTC. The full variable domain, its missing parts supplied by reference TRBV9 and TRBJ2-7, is DSGVTQTPKHLITATGQRVTLRCSPRSGDLSVYWYQQSLDQGLQFLIQYYNGEERAKGNILERFSAQQFPDLHSELNLSSLELGDSALYFCASSFGVSYEQYFGPGTRLTVT.

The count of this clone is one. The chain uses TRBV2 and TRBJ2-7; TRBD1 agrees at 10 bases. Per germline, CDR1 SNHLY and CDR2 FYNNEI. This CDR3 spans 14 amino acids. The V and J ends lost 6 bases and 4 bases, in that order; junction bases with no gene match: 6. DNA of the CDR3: TGTGCCAGCAGCCCCGGACAGGGGGGTTACGAGCAGTACTTC. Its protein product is CASSPGQGGYEQYF.

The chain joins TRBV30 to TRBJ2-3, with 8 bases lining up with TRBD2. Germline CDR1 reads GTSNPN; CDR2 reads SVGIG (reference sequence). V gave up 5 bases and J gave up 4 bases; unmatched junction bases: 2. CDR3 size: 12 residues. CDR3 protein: CAWVTSADTQYF. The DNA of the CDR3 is TGTGCCTGGGTGACTAGCGCAGATACGCAGTATTTT.

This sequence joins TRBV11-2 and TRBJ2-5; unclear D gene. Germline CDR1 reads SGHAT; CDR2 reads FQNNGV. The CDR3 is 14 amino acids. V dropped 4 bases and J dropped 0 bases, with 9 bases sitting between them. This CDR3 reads CASSSPYNQETQYF. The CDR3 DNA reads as TGTGCCAGCAGCTCCCCCTACAACCAAGAGACCCAGTACTTC.

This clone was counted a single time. CDR3 protein: CAWRRLGRGYTF. In nucleotides, the CDR3 is TGTGCCTGGAGGAGGCTCGGCCGAGGCTACACCTTC. V is TRBV30 and J is TRBJ1-2; D remains unclear. The CDR3 loop spans 12 amino acids. The germline gives CDR1 GTSNPN, CDR2 SVGIG (reference sequence). Trimming took off 3 bases at V and 8 bases at J, with 13 bases between the two ends.

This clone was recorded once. The CDR3: CASSSPGLAGGEQYF. The DNA of the CDR3 is TGCGCCAGCAGCTCACCGGGACTAGCGGGAGGTGAGCAGTACTTC. J is TRBJ2-7 and V is TRBV5-1; 15 bases agree with TRBD2. The CDR3 extends over 15 amino acids. CDR1 and CDR2 (germline): SGHRS, YFSETQ. The V gene end was trimmed by 3 bases and the J gene end by 7 bases; junction bases not matched to a gene: 5.